Below are 15 T cell receptor beta chains sequenced from a single sample in a study of cytomegalovirus exposure and HLA in healthy donors. PCR employed 60 Vbeta and 13 Jbeta primers. Measured with immunoSEQ multiplex PCR; TCRdb has only the in-frame clones, and not every one. Of 75,000 to 80,000 clones in the sample, roughly four fifths were seen once. The specimen sequenced was PBMCs. Receptor source: a male donor in good health and CMV-seropositive.

The V and J genes are TRBV10-1 and TRBJ2-3, with D possibly being TRBD1 (5 bases). Trimming cost V 3 bases and J 0 bases, with 10 bases left between them. The CDR3 has 15 amino acids. Germline assignment: CDR1 WNHNN and CDR2 SYGVQD (reference sequence). The CDR3 here is CASSERQISTDTQYF. CDR3 DNA: TGCGCCAGCAGTGAAAGACAGATCAGCACAGATACGCAGTATTTT.

As regards this clone: In the same sample, other DNA sequences code for this CDR3. This chain joins TRBV5-1 and TRBJ2-4; 9 bases agree with TRBD2. The CDR3 extends over 19 amino acids. Germline CDR1 is SGHRS and CDR2 is YFSETQ. Trimming at V came to 4 bases and at J to 0 bases, leaving 14 bases not matched to a gene. CDR3 region: CASSLVSSGALLAKNIQYF. The CDR3 nucleotides read TGCGCCAGCAGCCTGGTCTCTAGCGGGGCCCTACTAGCCAAAAACATTCAGTACTTC. The whole variable domain, filled in from reference TRBV5-1 and TRBJ2-4, reads KAGVTQTPRYLIKTRGQQVTLSCSPISGHRSVSWYQQTPGQGLQFLFEYFSETQRNKGNFPGRFSGRQFSNSRSEMNVSTLELGDSALYLCASSLVSSGALLAKNIQYFGAGTRLSVL.

The chain combines TRBV27 with TRBJ2-1; 12 bases fit TRBD2. V dropped 5 bases and J dropped 2; count of bases not matched to a gene: 1. The CDR3 length is 15 residues. Germline V gives CDR1 MNHEY, CDR2 SMNVEV (reference sequence). CDR3: CASSGLAGPYNEQFF. CDR3 in DNA: TGTGCCAGCAGTGGACTAGCGGGACCCTACAATGAGCAGTTCTTC.

This clone was seen a handful of times. Written as DNA, the CDR3 is TGTGCCAGTAGGGGACTAGCGGTCGTCGAGCAGTTCTTC. Protein product: CASRGLAVVEQFF. J is TRBJ2-1 and V is TRBV19; TRBD2 matches 11 bases. The CDR3 has 13 residues. The germline V gene encodes CDR1 LNHDA and CDR2 SQIVND (reference sequence). J lost 10 bases, V lost 6 bases, and 5 bases had no gene match.

The genes are TRBV10-3 and TRBJ1-2, with D perhaps TRBD1 (6 bases). There are 11 residues in the CDR3. V gave up 5 bases and J gave up 8 bases, with 9 bases separating them. Germline V CDR1 and CDR2: ENHRY, SYGVKD. DNA for the CDR3: TGTGCCATCAGTTCCGGACAGGGCTACACCTTC. Its translation is CAISSGQGYTF.

The V and J genes are TRBV5-1 and TRBJ2-3; 11 bases align to TRBD2. CDR3 length: 16 amino acids. J gave up 3 bases and V 5 bases, and 8 bases lay outside the gene matches. Germline V gene sequence: CDR1 SGHRS, CDR2 YFSETQ. CDR3 nucleotides: TGCGCCAGCAGTTCGACTAGCGGGGTGGGTACAGATACGCAGTATTTT. Amino acids: CASSSTSGVGTDTQYF. The whole variable domain, remainder taken from reference TRBV5-1 and TRBJ2-3, is KAGVTQTPRYLIKTRGQQVTLSCSPISGHRSVSWYQQTPGQGLQFLFEYFSETQRNKGNFPGRFSGRQFSNSRSEMNVSTLELGDSALYLCASSSTSGVGTDTQYFGPGTRLTVL.

The chain joins TRBV29-1 to TRBJ2-6, with 7 nucleotides matching TRBD1. This CDR3 comprises 16 residues. Losses at the gene ends were 7 bases for V and 0 bases for J; bases not matched to a gene: 9. CDR1 SQVTM and CDR2 ANQGSEA come from the germline V gene. CDR3 sequence: CSAVGTANSGANVLTF. CDR3 in DNA: TGCAGCGCCGTCGGGACAGCTAACTCTGGGGCCAACGTCCTGACTTTC.

The chain links TRBV9 to TRBJ1-1, with D unresolved. CDR1 is SGDLS and CDR2 is YYNGEE in the germline V gene. V dropped 4 bases and J dropped 1 base, with 8 bases sitting between them. The CDR3 has 13 residues. This CDR3 reads CASSYTRNTEAFF. CDR3 DNA sequence: TGTGCCAGCAGCTATACAAGGAACACTGAAGCTTTCTTT.

This clone has a single count. This chain joins TRBV18 and TRBJ2-1; TRBD2 aligns across 8 bases. Germline values: CDR1 KGHSH, CDR2 LQKENI. V gave up 2 bases and J gave up 3 bases; unmatched junction bases: 9. The CDR3 is 17 residues long. The CDR3 reads CASSPLPVTSVYNEQFF. Here the CDR3 DNA reads TGTGCCAGCTCACCATTACCTGTGACTAGCGTCTACAATGAGCAGTTCTTC.

The chain recombines TRBV7-3 with TRBJ2-2, with 7 bases that match TRBD2. This CDR3 contains 15 residues. Per the germline V gene, CDR1 is SGHTA and CDR2 is FQGTGA. The ends lost 5 bases at V and 1 base at J; junction bases unmatched: 4. The CDR3 reads CASSRGRGNTGELFF. The CDR3 bases are TGTGCCAGCAGCCGGGGGAGGGGGAACACCGGGGAGCTGTTTTTT.

This rearrangement joins TRBV30 to TRBJ2-1; TRBD1 is a possible D gene (5 bases). Germline values: CDR1 GTSNPN, CDR2 SVGIG (reference sequence). V gave up 6 bases and J gave up 6 bases, with 15 bases separating them. This CDR3 spans 13 amino acids. This CDR3 is CACNIVRGNEQFF. The CDR3 nucleotides are TGTGCCTGTAATATCGTTAGGGGCAATGAGCAGTTCTTC. Full variable domain (missing parts from reference TRBV30 and TRBJ2-1): SQTIHQWPATLVQPVGSPLSLECTVEGTSNPNLYWYRQAAGRGLQLLFYSVGIGQISSEVPQNLSASRPQDRQFILSSKKLLLSDSGFYLCACNIVRGNEQFFGPGTRLTVL.

V gene TRBV6-5 combines with J gene TRBJ2-7; tentative D call: TRBD2 (6 bases). The CDR3 spans 13 residues. With 6 bases removed from V and 3 bases from J, the gap between germline ends came to 12 bases. Germline values: CDR1 MNHEY, CDR2 SVGAGI. In DNA, the CDR3 is TGTGCCAGCAGCTGGCGGGAAGACTACGAGCAGTACTTC. It translates to CASSWREDYEQYF.

V and J are TRBV21-1 and TRBJ2-5; TRBD2 reflects the table's D call only, with no check against the DNA. TRBV21-1 is classified as a pseudogene. CDR3 length: 14 residues. CDR3 sequence reads: CASSKKGAIETQYF. CDR3 coding DNA: TGTGCCAGCAGCAAAAAGGGAGCGATTGAGACCCAGTACTTC.

The V call is TRBV4-3, the J call TRBJ2-1; D not certain. Trimming stripped 0 bases from V and 5 bases from J, with 8 bases between. Germline V CDR1 and CDR2: LGHNA, YSLEER. There are 14 residues in the CDR3. CDR3 loop: CASSQEGVHNEQFF. The CDR3 DNA reads TGCGCCAGCAGCCAAGAGGGCGTTCACAATGAGCAGTTCTTC.

V gene TRBV18 combines with J gene TRBJ2-7, with 10 bases lining up with TRBD1. The junction had 7 bases not matched to a gene; V was cut back by 4 bases and J by 4 bases. This CDR3 comprises 15 residues. Germline V lookup: CDR1 KGHSH, CDR2 LQKENI. The CDR3 region is CASSRGDRGRYEQYF. The CDR3 bases are TGTGCCAGCTCACGTGGGGACAGGGGAAGGTACGAGCAGTACTTC.